This is a list of T cell receptor beta chains from one sample in a study of cytomegalovirus exposure and HLA in healthy donors. Assay: immunoSEQ multiplex PCR; the TCRdb copy retains only in-frame clones and omits some. This repertoire shows roughly 150,000 clones, around 80% found once; its top ten account for about 1.4%. The sample comprised PBMCs. Source of these receptors: a woman younger than 30 in good health and CMV-seronegative. Each CDR3 is given with its conserved first and last residue. A D gene is named only where the DNA matches it firmly. Clone size is given for some rows only: seen once, a few or many times, or a class if the clone is expanded.

>TRBD1|TRBJ1-4|NA|TRBV5-1
TGCGCCAGCAGCTTATCCGGGACAGGACGTGAAAAACTGTTTTTT
CASSLSGTGREKLFF
>NA|TRBJ2-3|NA|TRBV18
TGTGCCAGCTCACCATGGCAGGCCGGCACAGATACGCAGTATTTT
CASSPWQAGTDTQYF
>TRBD1|TRBJ1-1|once|TRBV18
TGTGCCAGCTCACTCGGGACAGGGGCTGGATCTGAAGCTTTCTTT
CASSLGTGAGSEAFF
>NA|TRBJ1-1|few|TRBV7-9
TGTGCCAGCAGCTTAGGTAACAGTTACACTGAAGCTTTCTTT
CASSLGNSYTEAFF
>NA|TRBJ1-2|NA|TRBV2
TGTGCCAGCATTACGACAGGCGACTATGGCTACACCTTC
CASITTGDYGYTF
>NA|TRBJ2-7|NA|TRBV6-5
TGTGCCAGCAGTTACGGGGGCGGCGAGCAGTACTTC
CASSYGGGEQYF
>NA|TRBJ1-5|NA|TRBV7-9
TGTTCCAGCAGCTTAGTAGAGGGCAGGGAGGACCAGCCCCAGCATTTT
CSSSLVEGREDQPQHF
>NA|TRBJ2-4|NA|TRBV5-6
TGTGCCAGCAGCTTGGCCTCGGGAGACCCAGCCAAAAACATTCAGTACTTC
CASSLASGDPAKNIQYF
>TRBD1|TRBJ1-1|NA|TRBV7-8
TGTGCCAGCAGCACCAGGGACAGGGGCCTTCTCGGAGAAGCTTTCTTT
CASSTRDRGLLGEAFF
>TRBD1|TRBJ2-3|NA|TRBV30
TGTGCCGGAACACCGGGACAGGGCGTGGGAGATACGCAGTATTTT
CAGTPGQGVGDTQYF
>NA|TRBJ2-5|NA|TRBV7-6
TGTGCCAGCAGCGGGCAGCCCCAAGAGACCCAGTACTTC
CASSGQPQETQYF
>NA|TRBJ2-6|NA|TRBV30
TGTGCCTGGACCGGAGGCTCTGGGGCCAACGTCCTGACTTTC
CAWTGGSGANVLTF
>NA|TRBJ1-2|NA|TRBV6-5
TGTGCCAGCAGTTACTCGTGGCAGGCCTATGGCTACACCTTC
CASSYSWQAYGYTF
>NA|TRBJ2-7|once|TRBV28
TGTGCCAGCGGGGCCCAGCCCTACGAGCAGTACTTC
CASGAQPYEQYF
>NA|TRBJ2-1|NA|TRBV5-1
TGCGCCAGCAGCTTGACAGGGAATGAGCAGTTCTTC
CASSLTGNEQFF
>TRBD1|TRBJ1-1|few|TRBV7-9
TGTGCCAGCAGCTTAGCGAGGGCAGGGGGTGAAGCTTTCTTT
CASSLARAGGEAFF
>TRBD1|TRBJ1-6|NA|TRBV30
TGTGCCTGGAGTGGACAGGGTGCTTTTAATTCACCCCTCCACTTT
CAWSGQGAFNSPLHF
>TRBD2|TRBJ2-5|NA|TRBV7-2
TGTGCCAGCAGCTACGTAAGCGGGGGCGAGACCCAGTACTTC
CASSYVSGGETQYF
>NA|TRBJ2-7|NA|TRBV27
TGTGCCAGCAGGGCAGGGGACGCCTACGAGCAGTACTTC
CASRAGDAYEQYF
>NA|TRBJ1-2|NA|TRBV5-5
TGTGCCAGCAGCTTGGGAGGGTTCCAGTGGCCCTATGGCTACACCTTC
CASSLGGFQWPYGYTF
>NA|TRBJ1-6|NA|TRBV30
TGTGCCTGGAGCGTACAGGGTCGCCCCTATAATTCACCCCTCCACTTT
CAWSVQGRPYNSPLHF
>NA|TRBJ1-2|NA|TRBV7-9
TGTGCCAGCAGCTTAGGCCAAGGGGATAACTATGGCTACACCTTC
CASSLGQGDNYGYTF
>TRBD2|TRBJ2-5|NA|TRBV11-3
TGTGCCAGCAGCTTAGGCCGGGGGGGCCTAGAGACCCAGTACTTC
CASSLGRGGLETQYF
>NA|TRBJ1-5|NA|TRBV2
TGTGCCAGCAGTTCAGGGGAAGCGGCCCAGCATTTT
CASSSGEAAQHF
>NA|TRBJ1-6|NA|TRBV19
TGTGCCAGTAGATTTCGTCAGGACTTAAATTCACCCCTCCACTTT
CASRFRQDLNSPLHF
>NA|TRBJ1-2|NA|TRBV4-2
TGTGCCAGCAGCCAAGATGCGGTACCGGGTGGCTACACCTTC
CASSQDAVPGGYTF
>NA|TRBJ1-6|few|TRBV6-5
TGTGCCAGCAGTTACAATAGCGATTCACCCCTCCACTTT
CASSYNSDSPLHF
>NA|TRBJ2-7|NA|TRBV10-3
TGTGCCATCAGTGGTCCGGGACAACTCTACGAGCAGTACTTC
CAISGPGQLYEQYF
>NA|TRBJ2-1|NA|TRBV5-4
TGTGCCAGCAGCTTCAACAATGAGCAGTTCTTC
CASSFNNEQFF
>NA|TRBJ1-5|NA|TRBV6-5
TGTGCCAGCAGCTTACACTATAGCAATCAGCCCCAGCATTTT
CASSLHYSNQPQHF
>TRBD1|TRBJ1-1|once|TRBV7-2
TGTGCCAGCAGCTTAGTCAGGACGAAACAGGGGGCGCGAAGGCCTGAAGCTTTCTTT
CASSLVRTKQGARRPEAFF
>NA|TRBJ2-7|NA|TRBV30
TGTGCCTGGAGTCACCAGTCCTACGAGCAGTACTTC
CAWSHQSYEQYF
>NA|TRBJ1-1|NA|TRBV5-4
TGTGCCAGCAGCCACGGGGGGTCCCGGAACACTGAAGCTTTCTTT
CASSHGGSRNTEAFF
>TRBD1|TRBJ2-2|NA|TRBV7-9
TGTGCCAGCAGACACAGGGGGACGAACACCGGGGAGCTGTTTTTT
CASRHRGTNTGELFF
>TRBD1|TRBJ2-5|NA|TRBV7-9
TGTGCCGGCAGCTTTGGAGACAGGGGGCCTTATGAGACCCAGTACTTC
CAGSFGDRGPYETQYF
>NA|TRBJ1-3|NA|TRBV10-1
TGCGCCAGAACAAACCAGGGGAAGCCCTCTGGAAACACCATATATTTT
CARTNQGKPSGNTIYF
>NA|TRBJ2-3|NA|TRBV19
TGTGCCAGTAGTATTCTAGGAAGCACAGATACGCAGTATTTT
CASSILGSTDTQYF
>NA|TRBJ2-3|NA|TRBV7-9
TGTGCCAGCAGCTTGGGCGGCACAGATACGCAGTATTTT
CASSLGGTDTQYF
>TRBD2|TRBJ2-3|few|TRBV7-3
TGTGCCAGCAGCTTAATGGGACTAGCGGAGGGGATACCGAACGCGGATACGCAGTATTTT
CASSLMGLAEGIPNADTQYF
>NA|TRBJ1-2|NA|TRBV5-1
TGCGCCAGCAGCCCCACGCAATCTGAGGGCTACACCTTC
CASSPTQSEGYTF
>TRBD1|TRBJ1-1|NA|TRBV6-1
TGTGCCAGCAGTAGAGACAGGGGGCCGGACACTGAAGCTTTCTTT
CASSRDRGPDTEAFF
>NA|TRBJ2-5|NA|TRBV10-2
TGCGCCAGCGGGATAGCGAGCCAAGAGACCCAGTACTTC
CASGIASQETQYF
>TRBD2|TRBJ2-3|NA|TRBV4-2
TGTGCCAGCAGCCAAGTAGGGACTAGCGGGGGGTACACAGATACGCAGTATTTT
CASSQVGTSGGYTDTQYF
>NA|TRBJ1-1|NA|TRBV28
TGTGCCAGCAGTTTGCAGGGGCCGAACACTGAAGCTTTCTTT
CASSLQGPNTEAFF
>NA|TRBJ2-7|NA|TRBV27
TGTGCCAGCAGTCCTACAGGGGGGGGTCCCAGCTCCTACGAGCAGTACTTC
CASSPTGGGPSSYEQYF
>TRBD2|TRBJ2-5|NA|TRBV19
TGTGCCAGTAGTTCACTAGCGGACCGTCGAGAGACCCAGTACTTC
CASSSLADRRETQYF
>NA|TRBJ2-7|NA|TRBV6-5
TGTGCCAGCAGTTACCGGGGTATGGAGAGCTACGAGCAGTACTTC
CASSYRGMESYEQYF
>TRBD1|TRBJ1-6|NA|TRBV4-1
TGCGCCAGCAGCCGACCGGGACAGCTGAGCTCCTATAATTCACCCCTCCACTTT
CASSRPGQLSSYNSPLHF
>NA|TRBJ2-2|few|TRBV4-1
TGCGCCAGCACCGCGAACACCGGGGAGCTGTTTTTT
CASTANTGELFF
>NA|TRBJ2-4|once|TRBV9
TGTGCCAGCAGCGTAGGACCTACGTTTACCAAAAACAGTCAGTACTTC
CASSVGPTFTKNSQYF
>TRBD1|TRBJ1-2|once|TRBV2
TGTGCCAGCAGTGAAGGGACAGGGAAGAGTGGCTACACCTTC
CASSEGTGKSGYTF
>NA|TRBJ1-2|NA|TRBV7-8
TGTGCCTCCAGCTTAGCATACTCGAACTATGGCTACACCTTC
CASSLAYSNYGYTF
>TRBD1|TRBJ1-1|NA|TRBV6-5
TGTGCCAGTCATCGGACAGGGAACACTGAAGCTTTCTTT
CASHRTGNTEAFF
>TRBD1|TRBJ1-5|NA|TRBV6-6
TGTGCCAGTGACAGGGGAAGCAGGCAGCCCCAGCATTTT
CASDRGSRQPQHF
>TRBD1|TRBJ2-5|few|TRBV7-2
TGTGCCAGCAGCGGGCGGACAGGGATAGAGACCCAGTACTTC
CASSGRTGIETQYF